The sequence of this T cell receptor (beta chain) was determined in a study of beta chain features in type 1 diabetes. Study-level findings and limits: There were fewer insertions and more deletions at the VDJ junctions of type 1 diabetes patients. Type 1 diabetes patients showed a moderate but significant shortening of TCRB CDR3s in all four CD4+ subsets.

The isolated RNA, all of it, was reverse transcribed, so expressed TCRB transcripts were what got sequenced. Sequenced by immunoSEQ multiplex PCR; TCRdb stores in-frame clones only, minus some. Of under 300,000 clones in the sample, approximately 8.1% are singletons; the top ten hold more than 1%. Worth noting for this clone: The antigen is undetermined.

After removal of 1 base from V and 6 bases from J, the junction contained 9 bases not matched to a gene. CDR1 and CDR2 (germline): SGHRS, YFSETQ. The CDR3 loop spans 16 amino acids. A sort by CD45RO/CCR7/CD25/CD127/CD95/CD27 yielded CD4+ naive, central memory, regulatory and stem cell-like memory cells. The TCR comes from a woman under 30 in good health. The sequencing sample was made of central memory CD4+ T cells from blood. The V gene is TRBV5-1, the J gene TRBJ1-4; 7 bases agree with TRBD1. The CDR3 coding sequence is TGCGCCAGCAGCTTGTTTCAGGGGGGAGTGGATGAAAAACTGTTTTTT. Translated, it gives CASSLFQGGVDEKLFF.